These 25 T cell receptor beta chains were all obtained from the same sample, sequenced in a study of Tregs in tolerant kidney transplant recipients (dated by TCRdb to about 2019). The transplants used related donors with nonmyeloablative bone marrow transplantation, and mixed chimerism in the human trials was transient. Library preparation employed the immunoSEQ multiplex PCR assay. The table was pulled from immuneACCESS by TCRdb, which kept in-frame rearrangements only. Such tables lose some clones; where checked, under half of the loss comes from unresolved V genes, and the rest has no known cause. The sample table records nearly 15,000 clones. Of the sample, 3.5% is held by the ten largest clones. The specimen was CD4+ T cells from blood (PBMCs), collected 12 months after the transplant. These receptors all stem from a human patient who received a combined kidney and bone marrow transplant. Some T cells seen after a transplant may have their origin in the graft donor.

As regards this clone: The read ends 3 residues shy of where the CDR3 ends; the end is completed using the germline J gene. V gene TRBV7-2 combines with J gene TRBJ2-3; unclear D gene. This CDR3 is 15 amino acids long. Between the trimmed V and J ends, which lost 1 base and 1 base, there was a span of 9 bases. CDR1 is SGHTA and CDR2 is FQGNSA in the germline V gene. The sequenced CDR3 bases are TGTGCCAGCAGCTTAGTGGGCCTTGGCACAGATACG. Translated: CASSLVGLGTDT. The whole CDR3 is CASSLVGLGTDTQYF. Full variable domain (missing parts from reference TRBV7-2 and TRBJ2-3): GAGVSQSPSNKVTEKGKDVELRCDPISGHTALYWYRQSLGQGLEFLIYFQGNSAPDKSGLPSDRFSAERTGGSVSTLTIQRTQQEDSAVYLCASSLVGLGTDTQYFGPGTRLTVL.

For this clone: With the read ending 3 residues before the CDR3 end, the germline J gene is used to fill in that end. The chain uses TRBV2 and TRBJ2-7; 11 positions match TRBD2. The CDR3 covers 15 residues. V was clipped by 10 bases and J by 2 bases; unmatched bases: 10. Germline V gives CDR1 SNHLY, CDR2 FYNNEI. CDR3 amino acids: CATKLLAGEAYEQYF. The covered CDR3 bases are TGTGCCACCAAGCTACTAGCGGGAGAAGCCTACGAG.

Regarding this clone: The read finishes 3 residues shy of the CDR3 end, and the germline J gene is used to complete it. Additional DNA sequences in this sample encode the identical CDR3. The chain joins TRBV18 to TRBJ2-7, with a tentative D call TRBD2 (6 bases). V was cut by 1 base and J by 4 bases, with 11 bases left in between. This CDR3 is built from 14 residues. Germline values: CDR1 KGHSH, CDR2 LQKENI. The covered CDR3 bases are TGTGCCAGCTCACCACGGGCGGGGTCGTACGAG. Protein sequence: CASSPRAGSYE. The entire CDR3 protein reads CASSPRAGSYEQYF. Together with reference TRBV18 and TRBJ2-7, the CDR3 gives the full variable domain: NAGVMQNPRHLVRRRGQEARLRCSPMKGHSHVYWYRQLPEEGLKFMVYLQKENIIDESGMPKERFSAEFPKEGPSILRIQQVVRGDSAAYFCASSPRAGSYEQYFGPGTRLTVT.

As regards this clone: From the germline J gene comes the end of the CDR3, since the read stops 3 residues before it. This rearrangement joins TRBV30 to TRBJ2-7; TRBD1 matches at 8 bases. CDR1 is GTSNPN, CDR2 SVGIG, per germline (reference sequence). Trimming took 1 base from V and 6 from J; bases not matched to a gene: 8. This CDR3 contains 14 residues. The CDR3 bases that were read are TGTGCCTGGAGTGGCAGGGGGCGAGTGCTCGAG. The encoded protein is CAWSGRGRVLE. The CDR3, in full, reads CAWSGRGRVLEQYF. Full variable domain (outside the CDR3, taken from reference TRBV30 and TRBJ2-7): SQTIHQWPATLVQPVGSPLSLECTVEGTSNPNLYWYRQAAGRGLQLLFYSVGIGQISSEVPQNLSASRPQDRQFILSSKKLLLSDSGFYLCAWSGRGRVLEQYFGPGTRLTVT.

Comments on this clone: The read gets to within 3 residues of the CDR3 end, and the germline J gene fills in the rest. V and J are TRBV10-3 and TRBJ2-4; tentative D call: TRBD1 (6 bases). V shed 4 bases and J shed 8 bases, with 12 bases lying between them. Germline CDR1 reads ENHRY; CDR2 reads SYGVKD. The CDR3 totals 13 residues. The CDR3 reads CAISGAGADIQYF. CDR3 DNA, as far as it was read: TGTGCCATCAGTGGGGCAGGGGCAGACATT.

As concerns this clone: The CDR3 end is not reached by the read, which stops 3 residues before it; the germline J gene fills it in. V usage is TRBV7-9 and J usage is TRBJ1-2, with D unresolved. V lost 5 bases, J lost 4 bases, and 8 bases lay in between. The CDR3 covers 12 residues. The germline V gene encodes CDR1 SEHNR and CDR2 FQNEAQ (reference sequence). The sequenced CDR3 bases are TGTGCCAGCAGCGGCAAGGGCTATGGC. This encodes CASSGKGYG. The whole CDR3 sequence reads CASSGKGYGYTF.

Regarding this clone: The read terminates 3 residues before the CDR3 end, so the remaining end is supplied by the germline J gene. The chain couples TRBV7-6 to TRBJ1-3; weak D call: TRBD1 (5 bases). Looked up from germline, CDR1 is SGHVS and CDR2 is FNYEAQ. The CDR3 is 14 residues long. Trimming left V 8 bases short and J 2 bases short, with 13 bases between. The CDR3 spells CASRRGVTGNTIYF. Incomplete CDR3 DNA: TGTGCCAGCCGGCGGGGGGTCACTGGAAACACC.

Details on this clone: The read stops 3 residues short of the end of the CDR3; the missing end is completed from the germline J gene. This chain joins TRBV5-1 and TRBJ2-3; TRBD2 might be the D (6 bases). Looked up from germline, CDR1 is SGHRS and CDR2 is YFSETQ. With 1 base removed from V and 2 bases from J, the gap between germline ends came to 23 bases. There are 19 residues in the CDR3. The CDR3 region is CASSLYGGTGESATDTQYF. Incomplete CDR3 DNA: TGCGCCAGCAGCTTGTACGGGGGAACGGGAGAATCGGCCACAGATACG. The full variable domain, with the rest looked up from reference TRBV5-1 and TRBJ2-3, is KAGVTQTPRYLIKTRGQQVTLSCSPISGHRSVSWYQQTPGQGLQFLFEYFSETQRNKGNFPGRFSGRQFSNSRSEMNVSTLELGDSALYLCASSLYGGTGESATDTQYFGPGTRLTVL.

Worth noting for this clone: The missing CDR3 end, 3 residues past where the read stops, is filled in from the germline J gene. The chain couples TRBV2 to TRBJ1-3; D ambiguous. Germline CDR1 SNHLY, CDR2 FYNNEI. The CDR3 covers 16 residues. Trimming cost V 6 bases and J 2 bases, with 17 bases left between them. This CDR3 reads CASRSRGTRPGNTIYF. CDR3 DNA (partial): TGTGCCAGCAGGTCCAGAGGCACTAGACCTGGAAACACC. Variable domain in full (rest from reference TRBV2 and TRBJ1-3): EPEVTQTPSHQVTQMGQEVILRCVPISNHLYFYWYRQILGQKVEFLVSFYNNEISEKSEIFDDQFSVERPDGSNFTLKIRSTKLEDSAMYFCASRSRGTRPGNTIYFGEGSWLTVV.

Worth noting for this clone: The read ends 3 residues before the CDR3 terminus; that terminus is restored from the germline J gene. The genes are TRBV4-2 and TRBJ1-3; no firm D call. Trimming stripped 3 bases from V and 0 bases from J, with 12 bases between. Germline V gene lookup returns CDR1 LGHNA and CDR2 YNFKEQ. CDR3 length equals 16 residues. CDR3 DNA, as far as it was read: TGTGCCAGCAGCCACCGCAGGACTCACTCTGGAAACACC. Translated: CASSHRRTHSGNT. The full CDR3 reads CASSHRRTHSGNTIYF.

With respect to this clone: From the germline J gene comes the end of the CDR3, since the read stops 3 residues before it. The chain has TRBV16 and TRBJ1-2, with a possible D match to TRBD1 (5 bases). The CDR3 is 15 amino acids. Germline V gives CDR1 KGHSY, CDR2 FQNENV. The ends were cut back, 1 base at V and 4 bases at J, with 13 bases in the middle. The chain's CDR3 is CASSQLSGGSYGYTF. The CDR3 DNA, read in part, is TGTGCCAGCAGCCAATTATCGGGGGGTAGCTATGGC.

To note about this clone: The read halts 3 residues ahead of the CDR3 end, with the missing end drawn from the germline J gene. This chain connects TRBV2 to TRBJ2-1; 7 positions match TRBD1. Germline loops: CDR1 SNHLY, CDR2 FYNNEI. Trimming removed 7 bases from V and 2 bases from J; junction bases left unmatched: 5. The CDR3 extends over 14 amino acids. CDR3 DNA (partial): TGTGCCAGCAAGGGGGCAGTGACCTACAATGAG. This gives the protein CASKGAVTYNE. The full CDR3 protein is CASKGAVTYNEQFF.

Comment on this clone: Mismatch with germline at one junction end may stem from a read error. The CDR3 end is not reached by the read, which stops 3 residues before it; the germline J gene fills it in. The chain joins TRBV18 to TRBJ2-6; 10 bases map to TRBD1. The CDR3 totals 17 residues. Germline CDR1 is KGHSH and CDR2 is LQKENI. CDR3 in amino acids: CASSPDRGRIGANILTF. Incomplete CDR3 DNA: TGTGCCAGCTCACCCGACAGGGGGCGAATTGGGGCCAACATC.

Remarks on this clone: The read finishes 3 residues shy of the CDR3 end, and the germline J gene is used to complete it. J is TRBJ2-2 and V is TRBV10-3; TRBD1 matches 7 bases. The germline V gene encodes CDR1 ENHRY and CDR2 SYGVKD. The junction had 7 bases not matched to a gene; V was cut back by 3 bases and J by 3 bases. CDR3 length: 16 residues. The DNA read from the CDR3 is TGTGCCATCAGTGATACGGACAGGCCGGACACCGGGGAG. Its translation: CAISDTDRPDTGE. From start to end, the CDR3 is CAISDTDRPDTGELFF.

About this clone: Coverage ceases 3 residues before the CDR3 finishes, and the germline J gene fills in the end. V is TRBV16 and J is TRBJ1-2; TRBD1 matches at 7 bases. CDR1 is KGHSY and CDR2 is FQNENV in the germline V gene. This CDR3 contains 13 residues. CDR3 DNA (partial): TGTGCCAGCAGCCCCGGGACAGTTGGGGGC. Protein: CASSPGTVGG. The complete CDR3 reads CASSPGTVGGYTF.

In regard to this clone: Read sequence stops 3 residues before the CDR3 end, and the germline J gene provides the missing end. The chain links TRBV14 to TRBJ2-3, with 8 bases fitting TRBD2. This CDR3 is built from 19 residues. The V gene's germline CDR1 is SGHDN and CDR2 FVKESK. With 1 base clipped from V and 4 bases from J, the junction kept 16 bases outside the gene matches. CDR3 DNA (partial): TGTGCCAGCAGCCAAGGGCCGATCCCTCTCGGACTAGCATCAGATACG. It yields the protein CASSQGPIPLGLASDT. The full CDR3 sequence reads CASSQGPIPLGLASDTQYF.

The CDR3 DNA, read in part, is TGCGCCAGCAGCAAATCAGGGGTAGAAAAA. Amino acid sequence: CASSKSGVEK. The CDR3 in its entirety is CASSKSGVEKLFF. J is TRBJ1-4 and V is TRBV5-1; D is possibly TRBD1 (6 bases). The read halts 3 residues ahead of the CDR3 end, with the missing end drawn from the germline J gene. There are 13 residues in the CDR3. CDR1 and CDR2 from the germline V gene are SGHRS and YFSETQ. V gave up 4 bases and J gave up 8 bases, with 12 bases separating them.

A note on this clone: The CDR3 extends 3 residues past the end of the read, so its final part is completed from the germline J gene. J is TRBJ2-2 and V is TRBV7-6; 7 bases map to TRBD1. CDR1 is SGHVS, CDR2 FNYEAQ, per germline. V was clipped by 1 base and J by 5 bases; unmatched bases: 4. CDR3 length: 15 residues. CDR3 sequence: CASSLGQGWTGELFF. CDR3 DNA, as far as it was read: TGTGCCAGCAGCTTAGGACAGGGATGGACCGGGGAG.

A remark on this clone: Read coverage stops 3 residues before the CDR3 terminus; the germline J gene supplies the remainder. The chain couples TRBV7-6 to TRBJ2-3; D unresolved. CDR1 and CDR2 from the germline V gene are SGHVS and FNYEAQ. This CDR3 is 12 amino acids long. With 5 bases removed from V and 1 base from J, the gap between germline ends came to 4 bases. CDR3 DNA, as far as it was read: TGTGCCAGCAGCCAGGGCACAGATACG. This translates into CASSQGTDT. The CDR3 in its entirety is CASSQGTDTQYF. Full variable domain (missing parts from reference TRBV7-6 and TRBJ2-3): GAGVSQSPRYKVTKRGQDVALRCDPISGHVSLYWYRQALGQGPEFLTYFNYEAQQDKSGLPNDRFSAERPEGSISTLTIQRTEQRDSAMYRCASSQGTDTQYFGPGTRLTVL.

On this clone: The read ends 3 residues early relative to the CDR3; the germline J gene fills the gap. The V gene is TRBV11-2, the J gene TRBJ2-1, with a possible D match to TRBD2 (5 bases). CDR1 is SGHAT and CDR2 is FQNNGV in the germline V gene. This CDR3 has 13 amino acids. V lost 5 bases and J 9 bases, leaving 14 bases between the germline ends. CDR3 sequence reads: CASSQERTGEQFF. The sequenced part of the CDR3 DNA is TGTGCCAGCAGCCAGGAGAGGACTGGTGAG.

In the case of this clone: The CDR3 is cut off 3 residues early in the read; its end comes from the germline J gene. The chain couples TRBV18 to TRBJ2-3; a weak D match, TRBD1 (6 bases). The CDR3 loop spans 13 amino acids. The germline V gene encodes CDR1 KGHSH and CDR2 LQKENI. Trimming removed 5 bases from V and 6 bases from J, with 12 bases in between. The sequenced part of the CDR3 DNA is TGTGCCAGCTCAAATGGGGGCGAGGATACG. It encodes CASSNGGEDT. In full, the CDR3 is CASSNGGEDTQYF. The entire variable domain, with the rest obtained from reference TRBV18 and TRBJ2-3, is as follows: NAGVMQNPRHLVRRRGQEARLRCSPMKGHSHVYWYRQLPEEGLKFMVYLQKENIIDESGMPKERFSAEFPKEGPSILRIQQVVRGDSAAYFCASSNGGEDTQYFGPGTRLTVL.

Frequency places this clone as medium-sized (0.01 to 0.1%). From the germline J gene comes the end of the CDR3, since the read stops 3 residues before it. The chain combines TRBV5-1 with TRBJ2-5; TRBD2 is a possible D gene (7 bases). Trimming took off 5 bases at V and 4 bases at J, with 21 bases between the two ends. Germline CDR1 is SGHRS and CDR2 is YFSETQ. This CDR3 is 16 amino acids long. Here the CDR3 reads CASSQLRGAGLETQYF. CDR3 DNA (partial): TGCGCCAGCAGTCAACTCCGGGGGGCAGGATTAGAGACC.

As concerns this clone: The observed sequence ends 3 residues before the CDR3 terminus, with the missing tail filled in from the germline J gene. V usage is TRBV20-1 and J usage is TRBJ2-3; 11 positions match TRBD2. This CDR3 is built from 16 residues. V gave up 4 bases and J gave up 4 bases; unmatched junction bases: 10. Looked up from germline, CDR1 is DFQATT and CDR2 is SNEGSKA (reference sequence). The part of the CDR3 DNA that was read is TGCAGTGCTACGGATAGCGGGAGGGGCCGGGCAGATACG. Its protein is CSATDSGRGRADT. The entire CDR3 is CSATDSGRGRADTQYF.

Concerning this clone itself: The CDR3 end lies 3 residues beyond the end of the read and is filled in from the germline J gene. This chain uses TRBV20-1 with TRBJ2-2; TRBD2 is a possible D gene (5 bases). Germline V gene sequence: CDR1 DFQATT, CDR2 SNEGSKA (reference sequence). Trimming stripped 6 bases from V and 6 bases from J, with 14 bases between. The CDR3 is 13 residues long. The covered CDR3 bases are TGCAGTGCCAAACGGGGAACCGCCGGGGAG. This encodes CSAKRGTAGE. In full, the CDR3 reads CSAKRGTAGELFF.

On this clone itself: The read falls 3 residues short of the CDR3 end, and the missing part is taken from the germline J gene. The rearrangement uses TRBV10-3 and TRBJ2-3, with a tentative D call TRBD1 (5 bases). Trimming removed 3 bases at V and 4 bases at J, with 14 bases between. The germline V gene encodes CDR1 ENHRY and CDR2 SYGVKD. This CDR3 region has 15 residues. The DNA read from the CDR3 is TGTGCCATCAGTGATCCAGGGCGGATCGCAGATACG. Protein sequence: CAISDPGRIADT. The full CDR3 sequence reads CAISDPGRIADTQYF.